This T cell receptor (beta chain) was recorded in a study of blood T cell repertoires in COVID-19. The wider study: There were acute and convalescent COVID-19 samples, and they came from the United States, Italy and Spain. Sources were T cells, B-cell-depleted T cells, or PBMCs; the material itself was cDNA or gDNA.

As originally analysed: Using reference gene primer amplification, nucleated cell counts were estimated. Sequenced by immunoSEQ multiplex PCR; TCRdb stores in-frame clones only, minus some. V and J calls and clone size are copied from that table; D and trimming were computed from the DNA. The sample has 200,000 to 250,000 clones, 82% seen once. Germline loops: CDR1 SEHNR, CDR2 FQNEAQ (reference sequence). CDR3 length equals 13 residues. The junction had 5 bases not matched to a gene; V was cut back by 5 bases and J by 5 bases. This TCR came from a woman older than 75 with acute or convalescent COVID-19. The J gene is TRBJ1-1, the V gene TRBV7-9; 7 bases are shared with TRBD1. Sequenced input: peripheral blood. The CDR3 sequence: CASSPTGRTEAFF. In DNA form, the CDR3 reads TGTGCCAGCAGCCCGACAGGGAGGACTGAAGCTTTCTTT.